Listed here are 8 T cell receptor beta chains from one sample, sequenced in a study of T cell clonality in common variable immunodeficiency. No antigen has been identified for these receptors. Study-wide results and caveats: Common variable immunodeficiency TCR beta sequences reportedly had fewer deletions and N-nucleotide insertions.

Here immunoSEQ multiplex PCR was the method, and the copy in TCRdb shows in-frame clones only, minus some. This sample comprises tens of thousands of clones, none seen once only. The specimen sequenced was peripheral blood mononuclear cells. These receptors all come from a human donor with common variable immunodeficiency.

On this clone: The read ends 3 residues early relative to the CDR3; the germline J gene fills the gap. The chain combines TRBV19 with TRBJ1-6, with D possibly TRBD1 on 5 matching bases. CDR3 length: 15 residues. The germline gives CDR1 LNHDA, CDR2 SQIVND (reference sequence). Trimming left V 3 bases short and J 7 bases short, with 13 bases between. The CDR3 DNA, read in part, is TGTGCCAGTAGTATGAGGGGAGGGCGCAATTCACCC. Protein sequence: CASSMRGGRNSP. The entire CDR3 reads CASSMRGGRNSPLHF.

This clone was observed at least ten times. The CDR3 end is not reached by the read, which stops 3 residues before it; the germline J gene fills it in. The chain joins TRBV30 to TRBJ2-4; 8 bases align to TRBD1. Germline-derived CDR1 and CDR2 are GTSNPN and SVGIG (reference sequence). The V segment lost 0 bases and the J segment 1 base; nucleotides outside the gene matches: 8. This CDR3 comprises 17 residues. This chain's CDR3 is CAWSVPTGAGAKNIQYF. The CDR3 bases that were read are TGTGCCTGGAGTGTTCCGACAGGGGCGGGGGCCAAAAACATT. Full variable domain (outside the CDR3, taken from reference TRBV30 and TRBJ2-4): SQTIHQWPATLVQPVGSPLSLECTVEGTSNPNLYWYRQAAGRGLQLLFYSVGIGQISSEVPQNLSASRPQDRQFILSSKKLLLSDSGFYLCAWSVPTGAGAKNIQYFGAGTRLSVL.

This clone was observed a handful of times. The CDR3 is cut off 3 residues early in the read; its end comes from the germline J gene. This sequence joins TRBV2 and TRBJ2-7; D is ambiguous. The V gene's germline CDR1 is SNHLY and CDR2 FYNNEI. The CDR3 is 12 amino acids. Trimming shortened V by 7 bases and J by 3 bases, and 10 bases separated the two germline ends. The sequenced CDR3 bases are TGTGCCAGCAAATATGGCGGCTACGAG. This codes for CASKYGGYE. The CDR3 as a whole reads CASKYGGYEQYF.

In this sample, this clone turned up many times. The read ends 3 residues early relative to the CDR3; the germline J gene fills the gap. J is TRBJ1-2 and V is TRBV20-1; 7 nucleotides align to TRBD1. CDR1 and CDR2 from the germline V gene are DFQATT and SNEGSKA (reference sequence). The CDR3 is 15 amino acids. Trimming cost V 0 bases and J 3 bases; bases outside gene matches: 7. The CDR3 is CSARDRQGGDYGYTF. The covered CDR3 bases are TGCAGTGCTAGAGATCGACAGGGAGGAGACTATGGC.

This clone was seen at least ten times. The part of the CDR3 DNA that was read is TGCGCCAGCAGCTTGAGTCTAGCGGGACTCCGCACAGATACG. Its protein product is CASSLSLAGLRTDT. The entire CDR3 protein reads CASSLSLAGLRTDTQYF. The chain has TRBV5-1 and TRBJ2-3; TRBD2 matches 9 bases. The read ends 3 residues early relative to the CDR3; the germline J gene fills the gap. V gave up 1 base and J gave up 1 base; unmatched junction bases: 7. Per the germline V gene, CDR1 is SGHRS and CDR2 is YFSETQ. CDR3 length: 17 amino acids.

This clone was observed at least ten times. The CDR3 end lies 3 residues beyond the end of the read and is filled in from the germline J gene. V is TRBV19 and J is TRBJ2-7; 7 bases are a match to TRBD1. CDR1 and CDR2 from the germline V gene are LNHDA and SQIVND (reference sequence). V gave up 4 bases and J gave up 2 bases; unmatched junction bases: 8. This CDR3 has 15 amino acids. The part of the CDR3 DNA that was read is TGTGCCAGTAGTAAACAGGGGTGGCCAACCTACGAG. Its protein product is CASSKQGWPTYE. From start to end, the CDR3 is CASSKQGWPTYEQYF. Based on the CDR3 plus reference TRBV19 and TRBJ2-7, the full variable domain is DGGITQSPKYLFRKEGQNVTLSCEQNLNHDAMYWYRQDPGQGLRLIYYSQIVNDFQKGDIAEGYSVSREKKESFPLTVTSAQKNPTAFYLCASSKQGWPTYEQYFGPGTRLTVT.

This clone was seen a handful of times. From the germline J gene comes the end of the CDR3, since the read stops 3 residues before it. The chain recombines TRBV5-6 with TRBJ2-7; 9 bases align to TRBD1. The CDR3 has 14 residues. With 4 bases clipped from V and 4 bases from J, the junction kept 6 bases outside the gene matches. CDR1 is SGHDT, CDR2 YYEEEE, per germline. Incomplete CDR3 DNA: TGTGCCAGCAGCACGACCGGGACAGGGTACGAG. This codes for CASSTTGTGYE. The CDR3 as a whole reads CASSTTGTGYEQYF.

This clone was seen repeatedly, ten times or more. The read finishes 3 residues shy of the CDR3 end, and the germline J gene is used to complete it. The rearrangement links TRBV30 to TRBJ2-7; 13 nucleotides agree with TRBD2. The V and J ends lost 3 bases and 2 bases, in that order; junction bases with no gene match: 4. The CDR3 covers 15 residues. Germline CDR1 and CDR2: GTSNPN and SVGIG (reference sequence). CDR3 region: CAWRETSGRTYEQYF. The sequenced CDR3 bases are TGTGCCTGGAGAGAGACTAGCGGGAGGACCTACGAG.